The table lists the clone carrying this TCR beta chain with many counts. What it recognizes is unknown. The data originate from a study of T cells in Graves' hyperthyroidism and ophthalmopathy. Overall study results and limits: The blood repertoire included most of the expanded thyroid clonotypes above 0.001.

With 0 bases removed from V and 3 bases from J, the gap between germline ends came to 18 bases. The CDR3 runs to 17 residues. Per germline, CDR1 SGHKS and CDR2 YYEKEE (reference sequence). Authors of the study amplified TCR beta CDR3 regions from RNA transcripts. The TCR CDR3 first-round RT-PCR relied on the HTBI primer set. From the multiplex PCR reads, TCRdb called clonotypes with MiXCR, one entry per CDR3 protein. Here the sample spans a few hundred thousand distinct CDR3 sequences, approximately 14% being singletons. The chain has TRBV5-5 and TRBJ1-2; TRBD1 is a possible D gene (5 bases). The receptor was derived from a woman under 30 with Graves' hyperthyroidism. Sequenced: blood. As DNA, the CDR3 is TGTGCCAGCAGCTTGGTCATTACGAGAGACAGAGACTATGGCTACACCTTC. It is translated as CASSLVITRDRDYGYTF.